A selection of T cell receptor beta chains follows, all from one sample in a study of spatial heterogeneity in lung cancer. TCRdb re-called the 5' RACE reads with MiXCR, one entry per CDR3 protein. The sample lists around 100,000 distinct CDR3 sequences, around 4.8% seen once, with 21% in the top ten. Sequencing was performed on lung tumor tissue, taken at surgery. The receptors here all came from a male donor with early-stage non-small cell lung cancer. Both conserved end residues are part of each CDR3. A D gene is named only where the DNA matches it firmly. The size entry is marked missing in some rows and otherwise reads once, few, many or a size class.

V gene	D gene	J gene	clone size	CDR3 DNA	CDR3 protein
TRBV28	NA	TRBJ2-7	NA	TGTGCCAGCACCAACGCCCAAGTCATAAGCAATGACTACGAGCAGTACTTC	CASTNAQVISNDYEQYF
TRBV15	TRBD2	TRBJ2-1	many	TGTGCCACCAGCAGAGATATAACGACTAGCGGGAGTGGTGAGCAGTTCTTC	CATSRDITTSGSGEQFF
TRBV12-3/TRBV12-4	TRBD2	TRBJ2-5	many	TGTGCCAGCAGTCCGAGACTAGCGGGAGTGGCAGAGACCCAGTACTTC	CASSPRLAGVAETQYF
TRBV5-1	TRBD2	TRBJ2-3	many	TGCGCCAGCAGCTTGCGGGAGGGGGCAGATACGCAGTATTTT	CASSLREGADTQYF
TRBV20-1	NA	TRBJ2-7	many	TGCAGTGCGGGAGCGGACAGCTCCTACGAGCAGTACTTC	CSAGADSSYEQYF
TRBV18	NA	TRBJ2-6	few	TGTGCCAGCTCATTTGGGACTTCCAGCTCTGGGGCCAACGTCCTGACTTTC	CASSFGTSSSGANVLTF
TRBV12-3/TRBV12-4	NA	TRBJ2-7	many	TGTGCCAGCTCCCTCTCCGGGGTAAGCTACGAGCAGTACTTC	CASSLSGVSYEQYF
TRBV28	NA	TRBJ2-7	few	TGTGCCAGCAGTCCGCAGGGGTGGCGAACCCACGAGCAGTACTTC	CASSPQGWRTHEQYF
TRBV12-3/TRBV12-4	NA	TRBJ2-7	NA	TGTGCCAGCAGTTTTGTGGGGTCCGAGCAGTACTTC	CASSFVGSEQYF
TRBV12-3/TRBV12-4	TRBD1	TRBJ2-7	many	TGTGCCAGCAGTAGGGGGACAGGGTTTGAGTACGAGCAGTACTTC	CASSRGTGFEYEQYF
TRBV10-3	NA	TRBJ1-1	few	TGTGCCATCAGTGGAGGGGATGGCTCCGGAAAAAACACTGAAGCTTTCTTT	CAISGGDGSGKNTEAFF
TRBV3-1	TRBD2	TRBJ2-3	many	TGTGCCAGCAGCCAAGGCCTAGCGGGAGGCGGGGATACGCAGTATTTT	CASSQGLAGGGDTQYF
TRBV5-5	NA	TRBJ2-5	many	TGTGCCAGCAGCCGACAGTTACAAGAGACCCAGTACTTC	CASSRQLQETQYF
TRBV4-1	NA	TRBJ2-7	many	TGCGCCAGCAGCCTAGCGCAGGCGGCCTACGAGCAGTACTTC	CASSLAQAAYEQYF
TRBV29-1	TRBD1	TRBJ2-7	few	TGCAGCGTTGCTAGGGGGCATTACGAGCAGTACTTC	CSVARGHYEQYF
TRBV11-2	NA	TRBJ2-1	many	TGTGCCAGCAGCCCCTTAAGTACTGACAATGAGCAGTTCTTC	CASSPLSTDNEQFF
TRBV12-3/TRBV12-4	TRBD1	TRBJ2-3	many	TGTGCCAGCAGTTTAAATCTGGGGGACAGGGTAGGCACAGATACGCAGTATTTT	CASSLNLGDRVGTDTQYF
TRBV20-1	NA	TRBJ2-5	NA	TGCAGTGCTAGTTCCCCCAGGGTCCAAGAGACCCAGTACTTC	CSASSPRVQETQYF
TRBV5-6	TRBD1	TRBJ2-7	many	TGTGCCAGCAGCTTGGCTGGACAGGGGAACTCCTACGAGCAGTACTTC	CASSLAGQGNSYEQYF
TRBV7-9	NA	TRBJ2-2	many	TGTGCCAGCAGAAATCCGGTCCCGCCCGGTACCGGGGAGCTGTTTTTT	CASRNPVPPGTGELFF
TRBV6-2/TRBV6-3	TRBD1	TRBJ2-2	many	TGTGCCAGCAGTTGGACAGGGGGGATAACCGGGGAGCTGTTTTTT	CASSWTGGITGELFF
TRBV4-2	TRBD1	TRBJ1-5	many	TGTGCCAGCAGCCCGACAGGGTTTGGAAATCAGCCCCAGCATTTT	CASSPTGFGNQPQHF
TRBV15	NA	TRBJ2-3	many	TGTGCCACCAGCATTAACGAGGGGGATACGCAGTATTTT	CATSINEGDTQYF